These 31 T cell receptor beta chains originate from one sample sequenced in a study of T cells after yellow fever vaccination. MiXCR was run by TCRdb on the 5' RACE reads, yielding one entry per CDR3 protein. The data show about 360,000 distinct CDR3 sequences, under 7.5% seen once. Sequenced material: PBMCs, taken 5 days after the yellow fever booster vaccination. All receptors come from a man under 40 who received the YFV17D yellow fever vaccine.

This clonotype appeared many times. The J gene is TRBJ2-3, the V gene TRBV7-2, with D hard to call. Trimming shortened V by 6 bases and J by 6 bases, and 10 bases separated the two germline ends. This CDR3 region has 12 residues. The germline gives CDR1 SGHTA, CDR2 FQGNSA. The CDR3 spells CASSPSYDTQYF. The CDR3 nucleotides read TGTGCCAGCAGTCCCAGCTATGATACGCAGTATTTT. Filled out from reference TRBV7-2 and TRBJ2-3, the complete variable domain reads GAGVSQSPSNKVTEKGKDVELRCDPISGHTALYWYRQSLGQGLEFLIYFQGNSAPDKSGLPSDRFSAERTGGSVSTLTIQRTQQEDSAVYLCASSPSYDTQYFGPGTRLTVL.

This chain links TRBV5-1 with TRBJ2-7; 10 bases fit TRBD2. V was clipped by 4 bases and J by 2 bases; unmatched bases: 6. The CDR3 runs to 15 residues. CDR1 and CDR2 (germline): SGHRS, YFSETQ. CDR3 protein: CASSVLAGPPYEQYF. CDR3 nucleotide sequence: TGCGCCAGCAGCGTACTAGCGGGACCTCCCTACGAGCAGTACTTC.

This chain joins TRBV11-2 and TRBJ2-7, with 11 bases identical to TRBD2. The germline CDR1 and CDR2 sequences are SGHAT and FQNNGV. The ends lost 5 bases at V and 6 bases at J; junction bases unmatched: 9. This CDR3 has 15 residues. The CDR3 reads CASSLSGRAIVEQYF. The CDR3 nucleotides are TGTGCCAGCAGCCTTAGCGGGAGGGCCATTGTCGAGCAGTACTTC.

CDR3 sequence: CASTRPGGANVLTF. The CDR3 nucleotides are TGCGCCAGCACCCGCCCTGGCGGGGCCAACGTCCTGACTTTC. The rearrangement uses TRBV10-2 and TRBJ2-6; no firm D call. V was cut by 7 bases and J by 4 bases, with 11 bases left in between. The CDR3 consists of 14 residues. Germline V gene sequence: CDR1 WSHSY, CDR2 SAAADI.

This clonotype came up many times. The chain couples TRBV2 to TRBJ1-4, with unresolved D. Per germline, CDR1 SNHLY and CDR2 FYNNEI. V lost 4 bases, J lost 0 bases, and 6 bases lay in between. This CDR3 is 14 amino acids long. The CDR3 coding sequence is TGTGCCAGCAGTGCTCCCACAACTAATGAAAAACTGTTTTTT. Translating gives CASSAPTTNEKLFF. Supplemented by reference TRBV2 and TRBJ1-4, the full variable domain reads EPEVTQTPSHQVTQMGQEVILRCVPISNHLYFYWYRQILGQKVEFLVSFYNNEISEKSEIFDDQFSVERPDGSNFTLKIRSTKLEDSAMYFCASSAPTTNEKLFFGSGTQLSVL.

The chain uses TRBV20-1 and TRBJ2-5; 8 bases match TRBD1. The CDR3 length is 12 residues. Germline-derived CDR1 and CDR2 are DFQATT and SNEGSKA (reference sequence). J lost 4 bases, V lost 6 bases, and 4 bases had no gene match. The CDR3, as DNA: TGCAGTGCGGACAGGGCGGGAGAGACCCAGTACTTC. Residues: CSADRAGETQYF.

This clonotype has a count of ten or more. The rearrangement joins TRBV30 to TRBJ2-7, with D unclear. The V end lost 3 bases, the J end lost 9 bases, and 21 bases lay between the germline ends. The CDR3 is 14 amino acids. Germline CDR1 reads GTSNPN; CDR2 reads SVGIG (reference sequence). In nucleotides, the CDR3 is TGTGCCTGGAGCCGCTTCAACTCAGGTGGCGGGCAGTACTTC. Translated: CAWSRFNSGGGQYF.

This rearrangement joins TRBV5-6 to TRBJ2-1, with TRBD2 identical over 8 bases. J was trimmed by 4 bases and V by 1 base; bases with no gene match: 13. Germline-derived CDR1 and CDR2 are SGHDT and YYEEEE. The CDR3 spans 18 residues. CDR3: CASSLWGTGTRGYNEQFF. The CDR3 DNA follows: TGTGCCAGCAGCTTGTGGGGGACCGGGACTAGAGGTTACAATGAGCAGTTCTTC.

The V gene is TRBV5-6, the J gene TRBJ2-7; TRBD2 matches at 9 bases. CDR3 length: 16 amino acids. CDR1 is SGHDT, CDR2 YYEEEE, per germline. V gave up 2 bases and J gave up 9 bases; unmatched junction bases: 15. CDR3 loop: CASSLTAGTSRPGQYF. The DNA for the CDR3 is TGTGCCAGCAGCTTAACCGCCGGGACTAGCAGGCCAGGGCAGTACTTC. The complete variable domain, with remaining parts taken from reference TRBV5-6 and TRBJ2-7, reads DAGVTQSPTHLIKTRGQQVTLRCSPKSGHDTVSWYQQALGQGPQFIFQYYEEEERQRGNFPDRFSGHQFPNYSSELNVNALLLGDSALYLCASSLTAGTSRPGQYFGPGTRLTVT.

This clonotype was seen a handful of times. The chain uses TRBV4-3 and TRBJ2-3, with a weak D call TRBD2 (5 bases). The CDR3 runs 16 residues. Germline V gene lookup returns CDR1 LGHNA and CDR2 YSLEER. Between the trimmed V and J ends, which lost 0 bases and 3 bases, there was a span of 13 bases. CDR3 in DNA: TGCGCCAGCAGCCAAGAGATGGCTAGCCCTACAGATACGCAGTATTTT. Residues: CASSQEMASPTDTQYF.

This clonotype came up a few times. The chain combines TRBV5-1 with TRBJ2-5, with 7 nucleotides matching TRBD1. The V gene's germline CDR1 is SGHRS and CDR2 YFSETQ. After removal of 3 bases from V and 5 bases from J, the junction contained 7 bases not matched to a gene. This CDR3 comprises 14 residues. The CDR3 DNA reads as TGCGCCAGCAGCTCGGGCAGGGGGACGGAGACCCAGTACTTC. This gives the protein CASSSGRGTETQYF.

The table lists this clonotype with many counts. The chain uses TRBV7-2 and TRBJ2-7, with D perhaps assigned TRBD1 or TRBD2 (6 bases each). V lost 6 bases to trimming and J lost 0 bases, with 15 bases between them. The germline CDR1 and CDR2 sequences are SGHTA and FQGNSA. The CDR3 loop spans 15 amino acids. As DNA, the CDR3 is TGTGCCAGCAGTCTATCGGGGGCCAGCTCCTACGAGCAGTACTTC. As protein: CASSLSGASSYEQYF.

This clonotype was counted at least ten times. This rearrangement joins TRBV11-2 to TRBJ2-1; 9 bases align to TRBD1. The CDR3 spans 16 residues. CDR1 and CDR2 from the germline V gene are SGHAT and FQNNGV. V dropped 0 bases and J dropped 1; count of bases not matched to a gene: 1. This CDR3 is CASSLDGTGSYNEQFF. In DNA form, the CDR3 reads TGTGCCAGCAGCTTAGATGGGACAGGGTCCTACAATGAGCAGTTCTTC.

About this clonotype: One end of the junction is discordant with germline, which a read error may explain. The rearrangement links TRBV3-1 to TRBJ1-5; TRBD1 matches at 8 bases. This CDR3 comprises 17 residues. Germline V gene lookup returns CDR1 LGHDT and CDR2 YNNKEL (reference sequence). The CDR3 DNA sequence: TGTGCCACCAGCCAGGGGGCAGGACAGGTTCCATTGCCGACCCAGCATTTT. This encodes CATSQGAGQVPLPTQHF.

The chain joins TRBV7-9 to TRBJ2-7; 8 nucleotides align to TRBD1. Germline loops: CDR1 SEHNR, CDR2 FQNEAQ (reference sequence). The CDR3 has 14 residues. V gave up 5 bases and J gave up 5 bases; unmatched junction bases: 8. This chain's CDR3 is CASSTRQGYHEQYF. The CDR3 DNA reads TGTGCCAGCAGCACCCGACAGGGGTACCACGAGCAGTACTTC.

The chain links TRBV20-1 to TRBJ2-1, with TRBD2 matching 10 bases. Unmatched junction bases numbered 6, after V lost 6 bases and J lost 7 bases. The length of the CDR3 is 13 residues. Germline-derived CDR1 and CDR2 are DFQATT and SNEGSKA (reference sequence). CDR3: CSARAGGGNEQFF. CDR3 DNA: TGCAGTGCCCGAGCGGGAGGGGGGAATGAGCAGTTCTTC.

This clonotype was seen ten or more times. J is TRBJ2-2 and V is TRBV15; TRBD1 matches 7 bases. This CDR3 comprises 14 residues. CDR1 LNHNV and CDR2 YYDKDF come from the germline V gene (reference sequence). Trimming removed 5 bases from V and 6 bases from J; junction bases left unmatched: 6. CDR3 sequence (DNA): TGTGCCACCAGCCTAAACAGGGGTCCCGGGGAGCTGTTTTTT. Encoded protein: CATSLNRGPGELFF.

This clonotype has only a few counts. This chain connects TRBV20-1 to TRBJ1-1; D perhaps matches TRBD1 (5 bases). Germline V gives CDR1 DFQATT, CDR2 SNEGSKA (reference sequence). V lost 5 bases, J lost 0 bases, and 10 bases lay in between. This CDR3 contains 13 residues. DNA of the CDR3: TGCAGTGCTGGGGGGGTGGTGAACACTGAAGCTTTCTTT. Its protein is CSAGGVVNTEAFF.

This clonotype has at least ten counts. This rearrangement joins TRBV9 to TRBJ2-5; 7 nucleotides line up with TRBD1. This CDR3 has 14 residues. Trimming cost V 3 bases and J 1 base; bases outside gene matches: 3. Germline V lookup: CDR1 SGDLS, CDR2 YYNGEE. CDR3 coding DNA: TGTGCCAGCAGCGCGACAGGGATCCAAGAGACCCAGTACTTC. Translation gives CASSATGIQETQYF.

CDR3 in amino acids: CASSLASGGFEQFF. The CDR3 coding sequence is TGTGCCAGCAGTTTAGCTAGCGGGGGCTTTGAGCAGTTCTTC. The chain recombines TRBV28 with TRBJ2-1, with 10 positions matching TRBD2. CDR3 length: 14 residues. Germline assignment: CDR1 MDHEN and CDR2 SYDVKM. The junction had 4 bases not matched to a gene; V was cut back by 2 bases and J by 9 bases.

Many counts were recorded for this clonotype. The genes are TRBV10-3 and TRBJ2-2, with 9 bases that match TRBD2. Per the germline V gene, CDR1 is ENHRY and CDR2 is SYGVKD. The CDR3 covers 18 residues. The trim removed 4 bases at V and 2 bases at J, leaving 11 bases unmatched. This CDR3 is CAISASLAGQPNTGELFF. CDR3 DNA sequence: TGTGCCATCAGTGCATCACTAGCGGGTCAGCCCAACACCGGGGAGCTGTTTTTT.

This chain connects TRBV7-2 to TRBJ2-1; 9 positions agree with TRBD1. The CDR3 extends over 14 amino acids. The junction had 6 bases not matched to a gene; V was cut back by 5 bases and J by 7 bases. Germline loops: CDR1 SGHTA, CDR2 FQGNSA. This CDR3 is CASSLGTGSNEQFF. CDR3 nucleotide sequence: TGTGCCAGCAGCCTTGGGACAGGGTCAAATGAGCAGTTCTTC.

The chain joins TRBV18 to TRBJ1-5; a possible D gene is TRBD1 (5 bases). CDR1 is KGHSH and CDR2 is LQKENI in the germline V gene. CDR3 length: 15 residues. With 4 bases removed from V and 6 bases from J, the gap between germline ends came to 16 bases. CDR3 residues: CASSLHRGSGQPQHF. DNA of the CDR3: TGTGCCAGCTCACTTCACCGGGGGTCCGGTCAGCCCCAGCATTTT.

This clonotype was found many times. CDR3: CASTKGGNTIYF. The CDR3 DNA reads as TGTGCCAGCACAAAGGGAGGAAACACCATATATTTT. This chain links TRBV12-3 or TRBV12-4 with TRBJ1-3; no clear D gene. The V and J ends lost 7 bases and 4 bases respectively, with 8 bases between them. The length of the CDR3 is 12 residues.

Comment on this clonotype: An end of the junction differs from the germline gene, which may be a read error. This chain uses TRBV20-1 with TRBJ2-7, with 7 bases identical to TRBD1. The V gene's germline CDR1 is DFQATT and CDR2 SNEGSKA (reference sequence). This CDR3 comprises 17 residues. The CDR3: CCARDRTTGRIFYEQYF. The CDR3 DNA reads TGCTGTGCTAGAGATAGGACGACAGGGAGAATCTTCTACGAGCAGTACTTC.

This clonotype was counted at least ten times. This chain uses TRBV10-1 with TRBJ2-2; either TRBD1 or TRBD2 may supply D (5 bases each). Trimming cost V 6 bases and J 2 bases, with 10 bases left between them. From germline, CDR1 is WNHNN and CDR2 SYGVQD (reference sequence). The CDR3 is made up of 14 amino acids. DNA for the CDR3: TGCGCCAGCAGCCGGGACCTTAACACCGGGGAGCTGTTTTTT. This encodes CASSRDLNTGELFF.

This clonotype was observed at least ten times. The chain links TRBV4-3 to TRBJ1-2, with D perhaps matching TRBD1 (6 bases). CDR1 is LGHNA, CDR2 YSLEER, per germline. The length of the CDR3 is 14 residues. With 1 base removed from V and 7 bases from J, the gap between germline ends came to 13 bases. The DNA for the CDR3 is TGCGCCAGCAGCCAAGTATTGGGGGCGATTGGCTACACCTTC. Translated, it gives CASSQVLGAIGYTF.

This clonotype showed up many times. This chain joins TRBV7-3 and TRBJ2-2; TRBD2 aligns across 7 bases. Germline-derived CDR1 and CDR2 are SGHTA and FQGTGA. The CDR3 runs to 16 residues. V was clipped by 1 base and J by 4 bases; unmatched bases: 6. The CDR3 spells CASSLSGTTSTGELFF. The CDR3 nucleotides are TGTGCCAGCAGCTTAAGCGGGACTACCTCCACCGGGGAGCTGTTTTTT.

V is TRBV20-1 and J is TRBJ2-4, with unresolved D. The CDR3 consists of 12 residues. Germline assignment: CDR1 DFQATT and CDR2 SNEGSKA (reference sequence). This CDR3 is CSVAVGSNIQYF. In DNA form, the CDR3 reads TGCAGCGTGGCTGTTGGGTCAAACATTCAGTACTTC.

The chain couples TRBV5-4 to TRBJ1-2; unclear D gene. The germline V gene encodes CDR1 SGHNT and CDR2 YYREEE (reference sequence). Trimming shortened V by 0 bases and J by 7 bases, and 10 bases separated the two germline ends. This CDR3 spans 13 amino acids. CDR3 DNA: TGTGCCAGCAGCTTGGGGTCTCTAACTGGCTACACCTTC. This gives the protein CASSLGSLTGYTF. The variable domain in full, with the rest retrieved from reference TRBV5-4 and TRBJ1-2, is ETGVTQSPTHLIKTRGQQVTLRCSSQSGHNTVSWYQQALGQGPQFIFQYYREEENGRGNFPPRFSGLQFPNYSSELNVNALELDDSALYLCASSLGSLTGYTFGSGTRLTVV.

This clonotype has a handful of counts. At one boundary the junction diverges from the germline segment, which might be a read error. This rearrangement joins TRBV5-4 to TRBJ2-4; 14 bases fit TRBD2. The germline V gene encodes CDR1 SGHNT and CDR2 YYREEE (reference sequence). The CDR3 covers 19 residues. The CDR3, as DNA: TGTGCCAGCACCTTGGGACTAGCGGGAGATTACATAGCCAAAAACATTCAGTACTTC. It specifies CASTLGLAGDYIAKNIQYF.